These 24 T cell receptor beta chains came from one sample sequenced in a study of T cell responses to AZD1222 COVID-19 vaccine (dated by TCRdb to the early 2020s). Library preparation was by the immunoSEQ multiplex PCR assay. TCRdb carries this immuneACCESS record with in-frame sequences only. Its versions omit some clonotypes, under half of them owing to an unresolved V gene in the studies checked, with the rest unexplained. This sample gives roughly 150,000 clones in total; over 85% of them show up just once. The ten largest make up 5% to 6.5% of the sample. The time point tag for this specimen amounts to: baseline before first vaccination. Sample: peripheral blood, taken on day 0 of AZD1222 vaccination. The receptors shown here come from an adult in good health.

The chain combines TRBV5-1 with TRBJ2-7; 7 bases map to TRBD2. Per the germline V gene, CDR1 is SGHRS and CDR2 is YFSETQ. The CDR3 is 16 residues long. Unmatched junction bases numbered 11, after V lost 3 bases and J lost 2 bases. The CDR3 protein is CASSSGELAFAYEQYF. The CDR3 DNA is TGCGCCAGCAGCTCGGGGGAACTAGCGTTCGCCTACGAGCAGTACTTC.

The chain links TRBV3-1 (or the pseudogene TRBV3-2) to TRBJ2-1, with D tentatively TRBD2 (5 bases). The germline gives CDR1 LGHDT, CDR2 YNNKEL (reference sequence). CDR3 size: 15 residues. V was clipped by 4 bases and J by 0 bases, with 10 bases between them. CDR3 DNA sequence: TGTGCCAGCAGCCTCGGACTCTACTCCTACAATGAGCAGTTCTTC. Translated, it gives CASSLGLYSYNEQFF.

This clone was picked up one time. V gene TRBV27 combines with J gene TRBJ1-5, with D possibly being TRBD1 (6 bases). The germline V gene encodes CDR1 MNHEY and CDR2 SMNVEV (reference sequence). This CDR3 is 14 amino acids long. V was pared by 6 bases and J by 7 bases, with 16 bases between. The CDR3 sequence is CASRKQGNKQPQHF. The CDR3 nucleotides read TGTGCCAGCAGGAAACAGGGAAATAAGCAGCCCCAGCATTTT.

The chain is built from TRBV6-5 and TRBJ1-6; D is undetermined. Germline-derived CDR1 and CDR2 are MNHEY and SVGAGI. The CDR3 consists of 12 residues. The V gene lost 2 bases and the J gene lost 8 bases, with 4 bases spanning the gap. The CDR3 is CASSYGHSPLHF. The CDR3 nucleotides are TGTGCCAGCAGTTACGGACATTCACCCCTCCACTTT.

CDR3 in DNA: TGTGCTAGTGGTTTGCTCGGCTGGGGAGCCCCCTCAGATACGCAGTATTTT. Protein: CASGLLGWGAPSDTQYF. The chain links TRBV12-5 to TRBJ2-3, with TRBD2 as a possible D gene (5 bases). The CDR3 is 17 amino acids. The germline V and J ends were trimmed by 2 bases and 4 bases, with 19 bases remaining between them. Germline lookup yields CDR1 LGHNT and CDR2 FRNRAP.

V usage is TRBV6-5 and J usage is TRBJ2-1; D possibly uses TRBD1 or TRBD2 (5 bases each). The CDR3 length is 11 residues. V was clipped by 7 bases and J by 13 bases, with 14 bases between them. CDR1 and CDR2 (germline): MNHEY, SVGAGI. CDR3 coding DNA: TGTGCCAGCAACAACTGGGACCGTCAGTTCTTC. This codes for CASNNWDRQFF.

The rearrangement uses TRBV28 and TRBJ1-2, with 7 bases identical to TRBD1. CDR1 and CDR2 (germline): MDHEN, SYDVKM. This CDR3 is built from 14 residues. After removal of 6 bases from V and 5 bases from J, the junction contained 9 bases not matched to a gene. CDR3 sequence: CASRVSGTVYGYTF. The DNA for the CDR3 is TGTGCCAGCAGGGTATCCGGGACAGTTTATGGCTACACCTTC.

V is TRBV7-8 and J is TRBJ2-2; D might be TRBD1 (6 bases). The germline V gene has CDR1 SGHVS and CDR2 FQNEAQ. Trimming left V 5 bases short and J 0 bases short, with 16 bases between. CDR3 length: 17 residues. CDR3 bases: TGTGCCAGCAGCCAGATTACAGGGAAGGCGAACACCGGGGAGCTGTTTTTT. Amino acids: CASSQITGKANTGELFF.

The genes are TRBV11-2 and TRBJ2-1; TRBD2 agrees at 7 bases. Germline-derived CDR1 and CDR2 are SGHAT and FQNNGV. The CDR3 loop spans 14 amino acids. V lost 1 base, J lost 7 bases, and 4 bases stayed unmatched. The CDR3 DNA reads TGTGCCAGCAGCTTAGCGGGAGGTGGTAATGAGCAGTTCTTC. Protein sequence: CASSLAGGGNEQFF. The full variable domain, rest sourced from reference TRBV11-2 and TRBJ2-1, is EAGVAQSPRYKIIEKRQSVAFWCNPISGHATLYWYQQILGQGPKLLIQFQNNGVVDDSQLPKDRFSAERLKGVDSTLKIQPAKLEDSAVYLCASSLAGGGNEQFFGPGTRLTVL.

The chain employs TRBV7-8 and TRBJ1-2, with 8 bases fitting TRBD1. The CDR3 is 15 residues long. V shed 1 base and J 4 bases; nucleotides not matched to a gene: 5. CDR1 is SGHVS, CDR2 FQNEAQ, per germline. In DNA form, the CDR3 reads TGTGCCAGCAGCTTAGGCAGGGGGCATAGCTATGGCTACACCTTC. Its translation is CASSLGRGHSYGYTF. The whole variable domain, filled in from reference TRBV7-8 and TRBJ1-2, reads GAGVSQSPRYKVAKRGQDVALRCDPISGHVSLFWYQQALGQGPEFLTYFQNEAQLDKSGLPSDRFFAERPEGSVSTLKIQRTQQEDSAVYLCASSLGRGHSYGYTFGSGTRLTVV.

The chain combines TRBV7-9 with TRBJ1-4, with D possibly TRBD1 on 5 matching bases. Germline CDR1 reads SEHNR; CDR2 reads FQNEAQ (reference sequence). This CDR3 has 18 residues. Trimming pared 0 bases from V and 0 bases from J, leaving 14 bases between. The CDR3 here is CASSLAGDSFSTNEKLFF. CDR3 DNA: TGTGCCAGCAGCTTAGCGGGGGATTCCTTCTCAACTAATGAAAAACTGTTTTTT.

The CDR3 loop is CASSRPGHYNSPLHF. Written as DNA, the CDR3 is TGTGCCAGCAGCCGACCGGGACACTATAATTCACCCCTCCACTTT. The V call is TRBV14, the J call TRBJ1-6; D perhaps matches TRBD1 (6 bases). Germline V CDR1 and CDR2: SGHDN, FVKESK. Between the trimmed V and J ends, which lost 4 bases and 3 bases, there was a span of 10 bases. The CDR3 runs 15 residues.

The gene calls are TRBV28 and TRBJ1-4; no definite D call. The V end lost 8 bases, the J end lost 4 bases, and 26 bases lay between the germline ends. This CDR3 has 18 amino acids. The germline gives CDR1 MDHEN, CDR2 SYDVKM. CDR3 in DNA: TGTGCCAGCCGAGATTTCTCTCCGACTCTTTTCTTTAATGAAAAACTGTTTTTT. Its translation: CASRDFSPTLFFNEKLFF. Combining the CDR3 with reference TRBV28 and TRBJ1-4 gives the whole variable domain DVKVTQSSRYLVKRTGEKVFLECVQDMDHENMFWYRQDPGLGLRLIYFSYDVKMKEKGDIPEGYSVSREKKERFSLILESASTNQTSMYLCASRDFSPTLFFNEKLFFGSGTQLSVL.

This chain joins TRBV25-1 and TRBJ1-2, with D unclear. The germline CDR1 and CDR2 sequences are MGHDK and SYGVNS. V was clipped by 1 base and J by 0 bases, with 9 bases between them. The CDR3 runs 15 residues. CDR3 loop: CASSEWGGANYGYTF. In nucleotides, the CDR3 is TGTGCCAGCAGTGAATGGGGTGGAGCTAACTATGGCTACACCTTC.

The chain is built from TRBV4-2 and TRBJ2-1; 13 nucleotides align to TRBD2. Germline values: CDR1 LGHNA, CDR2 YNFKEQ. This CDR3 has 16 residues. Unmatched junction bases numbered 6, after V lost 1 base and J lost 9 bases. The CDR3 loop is CASSQGLAGGWVEQFF. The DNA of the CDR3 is TGTGCCAGCAGCCAAGGACTAGCGGGAGGATGGGTTGAGCAGTTCTTC.

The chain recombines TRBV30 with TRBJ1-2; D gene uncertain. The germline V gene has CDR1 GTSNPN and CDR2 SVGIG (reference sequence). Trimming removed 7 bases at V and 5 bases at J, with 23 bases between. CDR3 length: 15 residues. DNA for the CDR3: TGTGCCTTAACCCGTGGGCGGACGATTACTTATGGCTACACCTTC. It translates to CALTRGRTITYGYTF.

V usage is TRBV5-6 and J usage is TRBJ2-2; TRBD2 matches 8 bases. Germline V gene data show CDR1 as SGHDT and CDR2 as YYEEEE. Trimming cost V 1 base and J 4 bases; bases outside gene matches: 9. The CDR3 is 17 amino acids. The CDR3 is CASSLFVAGGFTGELFF. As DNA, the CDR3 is TGTGCCAGCAGCTTGTTTGTTGCGGGAGGTTTCACCGGGGAGCTGTTTTTT.

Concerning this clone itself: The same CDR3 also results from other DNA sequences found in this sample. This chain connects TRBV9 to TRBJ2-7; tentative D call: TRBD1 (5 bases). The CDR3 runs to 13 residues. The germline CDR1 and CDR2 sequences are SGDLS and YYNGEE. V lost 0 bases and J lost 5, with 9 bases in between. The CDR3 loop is CASSVEGVNEQYF. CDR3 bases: TGTGCCAGCAGCGTAGAAGGGGTCAACGAGCAGTACTTC.

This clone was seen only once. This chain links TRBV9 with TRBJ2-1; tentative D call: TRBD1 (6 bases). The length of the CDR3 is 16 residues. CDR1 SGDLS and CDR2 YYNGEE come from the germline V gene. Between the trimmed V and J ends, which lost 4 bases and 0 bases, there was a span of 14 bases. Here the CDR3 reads CASSSRDTRSYNEQFF. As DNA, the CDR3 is TGTGCCAGCAGCAGCCGGGACACCCGCTCCTACAATGAGCAGTTCTTC.

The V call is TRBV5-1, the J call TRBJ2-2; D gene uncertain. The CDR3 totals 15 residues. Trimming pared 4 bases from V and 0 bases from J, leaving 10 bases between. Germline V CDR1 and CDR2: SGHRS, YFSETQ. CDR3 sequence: CASSPDPANTGELFF. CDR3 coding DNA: TGCGCCAGCAGCCCTGATCCGGCGAACACCGGGGAGCTGTTTTTT.

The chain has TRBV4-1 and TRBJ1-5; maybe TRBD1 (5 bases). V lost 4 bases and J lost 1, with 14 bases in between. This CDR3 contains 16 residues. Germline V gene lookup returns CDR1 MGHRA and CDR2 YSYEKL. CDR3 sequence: CASSRGQLGSNQPQHF. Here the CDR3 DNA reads TGCGCCAGCAGCCGAGGACAATTGGGAAGCAATCAGCCCCAGCATTTT.

The CDR3 region has the DNA TGTGCCAGCAGTTCCGGGACAGGGGGCGCAACGCAGTACTTC. This sequence encodes CASSSGTGGATQYF. The chain couples TRBV27 to TRBJ2-7, with TRBD1 matching 12 bases. Trimming cost V 4 bases and J 9 bases; bases outside gene matches: 7. Germline CDR1 is MNHEY and CDR2 is SMNVEV (reference sequence). The CDR3 spans 14 residues.

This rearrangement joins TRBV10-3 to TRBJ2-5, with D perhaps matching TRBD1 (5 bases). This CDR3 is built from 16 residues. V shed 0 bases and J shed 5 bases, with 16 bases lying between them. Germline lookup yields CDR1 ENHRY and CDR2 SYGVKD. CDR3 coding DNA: TGTGCCATCAGTGAGTCGCGGCAGGGCGTCGCCGAGACCCAGTACTTC. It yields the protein CAISESRQGVAETQYF.

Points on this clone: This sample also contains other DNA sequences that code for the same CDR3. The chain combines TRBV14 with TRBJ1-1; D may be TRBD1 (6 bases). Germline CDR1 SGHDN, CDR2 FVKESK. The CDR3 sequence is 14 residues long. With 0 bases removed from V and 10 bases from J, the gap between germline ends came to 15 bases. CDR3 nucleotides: TGTGCCAGCAGCCAAGATAGAACAGGGCGGGGAGCTTTCTTT. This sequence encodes CASSQDRTGRGAFF.